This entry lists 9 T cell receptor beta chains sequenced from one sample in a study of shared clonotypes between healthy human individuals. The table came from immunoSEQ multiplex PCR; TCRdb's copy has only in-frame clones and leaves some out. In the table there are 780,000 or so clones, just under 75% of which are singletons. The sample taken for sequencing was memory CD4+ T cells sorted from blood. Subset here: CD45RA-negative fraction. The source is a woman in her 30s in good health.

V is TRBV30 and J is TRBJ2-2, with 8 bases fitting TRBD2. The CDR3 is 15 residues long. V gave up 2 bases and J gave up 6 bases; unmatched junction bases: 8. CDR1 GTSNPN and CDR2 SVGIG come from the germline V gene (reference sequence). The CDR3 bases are TGTGCCTGGAGTAACGTAGCGGGATTTGCCGGGGAGCTGTTTTTT. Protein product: CAWSNVAGFAGELFF.

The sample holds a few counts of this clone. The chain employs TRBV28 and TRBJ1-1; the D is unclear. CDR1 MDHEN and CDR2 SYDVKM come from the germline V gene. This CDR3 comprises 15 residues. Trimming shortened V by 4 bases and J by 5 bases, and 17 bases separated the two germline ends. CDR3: CASSSPVEGRTEAFF. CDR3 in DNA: TGTGCCAGCAGTTCACCCGTGGAGGGAAGGACTGAAGCTTTCTTT.

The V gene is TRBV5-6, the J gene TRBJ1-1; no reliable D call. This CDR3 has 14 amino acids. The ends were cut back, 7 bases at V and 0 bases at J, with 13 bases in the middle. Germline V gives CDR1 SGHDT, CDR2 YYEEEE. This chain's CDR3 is CASGRPALNTEAFF. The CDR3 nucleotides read TGTGCCAGCGGACGCCCGGCACTGAACACTGAAGCTTTCTTT.

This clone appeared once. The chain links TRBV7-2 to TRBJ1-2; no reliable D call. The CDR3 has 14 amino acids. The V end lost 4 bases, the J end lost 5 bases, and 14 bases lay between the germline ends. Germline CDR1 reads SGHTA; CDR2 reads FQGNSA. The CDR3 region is CASSSGPLQYGYTF. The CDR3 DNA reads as TGTGCCAGCAGCTCCGGCCCTCTGCAGTATGGCTACACCTTC.

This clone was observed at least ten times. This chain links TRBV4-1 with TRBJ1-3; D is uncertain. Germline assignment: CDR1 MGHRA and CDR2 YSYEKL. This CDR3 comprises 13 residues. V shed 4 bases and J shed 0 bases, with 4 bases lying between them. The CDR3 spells CASSPDSGNTIYF. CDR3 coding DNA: TGCGCCAGCAGCCCCGACTCTGGAAACACCATATATTTT.

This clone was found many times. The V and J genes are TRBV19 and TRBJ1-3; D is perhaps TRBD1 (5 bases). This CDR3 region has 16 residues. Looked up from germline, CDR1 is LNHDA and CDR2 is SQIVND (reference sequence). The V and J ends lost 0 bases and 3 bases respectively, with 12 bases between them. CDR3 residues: CASSIDVTGLGNTIYF. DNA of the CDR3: TGTGCCAGTAGTATAGACGTCACGGGGCTTGGAAACACCATATATTTT.

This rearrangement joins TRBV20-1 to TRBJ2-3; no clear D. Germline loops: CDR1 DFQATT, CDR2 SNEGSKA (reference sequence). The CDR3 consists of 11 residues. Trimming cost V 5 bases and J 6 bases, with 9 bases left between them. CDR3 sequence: CSARPDDTQYF. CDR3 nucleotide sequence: TGCAGTGCTCGGCCGGATGATACGCAGTATTTT.

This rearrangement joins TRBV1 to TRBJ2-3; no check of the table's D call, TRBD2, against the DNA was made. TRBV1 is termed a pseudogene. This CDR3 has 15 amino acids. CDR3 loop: CTSSQLAGCTDTQYF. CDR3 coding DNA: TGCACCAGCAGCCAATTAGCGGGGTGCACAGATACGCAGTATTTT.

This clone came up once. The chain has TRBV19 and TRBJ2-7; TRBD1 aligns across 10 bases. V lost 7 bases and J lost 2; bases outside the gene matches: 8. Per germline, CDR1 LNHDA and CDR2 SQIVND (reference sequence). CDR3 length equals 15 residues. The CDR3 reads CASTETTGGPYEQYF. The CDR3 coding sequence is TGTGCCAGTACCGAAACGACAGGGGGCCCCTACGAGCAGTACTTC.